The rows below give T cell receptor beta chains drawn from one sample of a study of cytomegalovirus exposure and HLA in healthy donors. The repertoire was sequenced with immunoSEQ multiplex PCR; TCRdb's copy has only in-frame clones and lacks some. The data hold tens of thousands of clones, with around 76% observed a single time. The sample consisted of PBMCs. These receptors all stem from a woman in her twenties or thirties in good health and CMV-seropositive. CDR3s include the opening cysteine and the closing phenylalanine or tryptophan. D genes are given only for firm matches. For some rows the clone size is stated as once, few or many, or as a class when expanded; others skip it.

D gene,V gene,clone size,J gene,CDR3 DNA,CDR3 protein
TRBD1,TRBV10-1,NA,TRBJ2-7,TGCGCCAGCAGCCCCCGGACAGGGGGGGATGACGAGCAGTACTTC,CASSPRTGGDDEQYF
NA,TRBV19,NA,TRBJ1-2,TGTGCCAGTAGTATATACGGAGCTAACTATGGCTACCCCTTC,CASSIYGANYGYPF
NA,TRBV7-9,NA,TRBJ1-3,TGTGCCAGCAGCTTACAGGCCCTCCGCTCTGGAAACACCATATATTTT,CASSLQALRSGNTIYF
NA,TRBV11-2,once,TRBJ1-1,TGTGCCAGCAGCTACCACAGGGCGAACACTGAAGCTTTCTTT,CASSYHRANTEAFF
TRBD2,TRBV10-2,NA,TRBJ2-1,TGCGCCAGCATTCACGGGACTAGCGGGAAAGCTTCCTACAATGAGCAGTTCTTC,CASIHGTSGKASYNEQFF
TRBD2,TRBV2,NA,TRBJ2-5,TGTGCCAGCTGCGGGGGGCCGGGCGGAGAGACCCAGTACTTC,CASCGGPGGETQYF
TRBD1,TRBV19,few,TRBJ1-2,TGTGCCATTTCGGACAGGGGTCTCTATGGCTACACCTTC,CAISDRGLYGYTF
NA,TRBV7-8,once,TRBJ2-1,TGTGCCAGCGGACAAGGGGGTTTTACCTACAATGAGCAGTTCTTC,CASGQGGFTYNEQFF
NA,TRBV7-6,NA,TRBJ1-1,TGTGCCAGCAGCCTAGACACGAACACTGAAGCTTTCTTT,CASSLDTNTEAFF
TRBD1,TRBV4-2,NA,TRBJ1-2,TGTGCCAGCAGCTTACAGTTACAGGGGGCGGAACGTGGCTACACCTTC,CASSLQLQGAERGYTF
TRBD2,TRBV7-3,NA,TRBJ2-1,TGTGCCAGCAGCTCCCATAATCCTAGCGGGATCTACAATGAGCAGTTCTTC,CASSSHNPSGIYNEQFF
NA,TRBV7-6,NA,TRBJ2-3,TGTGCCAGCAGCTCGACTGAAGATACGCAGTATTTT,CASSSTEDTQYF
NA,TRBV5-1,NA,TRBJ2-7,TGCGCCAGCAGCTTGGCCGGGCTGGACAGCGAGCAGTACTTC,CASSLAGLDSEQYF
NA,TRBV6-5,NA,TRBJ2-2,TGTGCCAGCAGTTCAGGGTCGCAAGGGGAGCTGTTTTTT,CASSSGSQGELFF
NA,TRBV7-8,once,TRBJ2-2,TGTGCCAGCAGCTTAGCATTTAGCAACACCGGGGAGCTGTTTTTT,CASSLAFSNTGELFF
TRBD2,TRBV9,NA,TRBJ2-7,TGTGCCAGCAGCGTAGGGACTAGCGTAGACGAGCAGTACTTC,CASSVGTSVDEQYF
NA,TRBV30,NA,TRBJ1-5,TGTGCCTGGAGTGTACCGGGACACCTTTCCCGGCAGCCCCAGCATTTT,CAWSVPGHLSRQPQHF
TRBD2,TRBV7-3,once,TRBJ2-3,TGTGCCAGCGCCATGGCGGGGGGCACAGATACGCAGTATTTT,CASAMAGGTDTQYF
TRBD1,TRBV12-5,once,TRBJ2-3,TGTGCTAGTGGTTCCGGGACAGGCCGCGAAGTCACAGATACGCAGTATTTT,CASGSGTGREVTDTQYF